This TCR beta chain was identified during a study of shared T cell receptors in the human thymus. Generated by immunoSEQ multiplex PCR, the TCRdb table keeps only in-frame clones and is missing some. The sample lists over 650,000 clones, 87% occurring once. The CDR3 runs 19 residues. Trimming stripped 7 bases from V and 1 base from J, with 31 bases between. Looked up from germline, CDR1 is GTSNPN and CDR2 is SVGIG (reference sequence). The data also belong to a second study, concerning human thymus T cells. Turning to that study: Related studies found that unrelated individuals share highly overlapping thymic repertoires.

Sequencing was done on a sample of thymocytes. The chain joins TRBV30 to TRBJ1-2, with D possibly TRBD1 on 6 matching bases. This TCR was recovered from a boy in the first two years of life with a congenital heart defect. CDR3 loop: CAFTPQGSLGTDFNYGYTF. The CDR3 coding sequence is TGTGCCTTCACACCACAGGGATCACTCGGGACCGATTTTAACTATGGCTACACCTTC.